These T cell receptor beta chains were read from a single sample in a study of T cell repertoires in cytomegalovirus infection. TCRdb independently ran MiXCR on the reads; one entry per CDR3 protein. The sample shows over 450,000 distinct CDR3 sequences, roughly 10% of them seen only once. Sequencing used PBMCs. Every receptor here comes from a human donor in good health (CMV status not recorded). Some clones in this sample may be carry-over from other donors' samples. The CDR3 runs from the conserved cysteine through the conserved F or W. D genes are given only for firm matches. Clone sizes are given selectively: once, few, many, or a class where the clone is expanded.

v_call: TRBV28
d_call: NA
clone_size: many
j_call: TRBJ2-1
cdr3_aa: CASSLGGLGEQFF
cdr3_nt: TGTGCCAGCAGTTTAGGAGGGTTGGGTGAGCAGTTCTTC

v_call: TRBV19
d_call: NA
clone_size: many
j_call: TRBJ2-2
cdr3_aa: CASSPGRNTGELFF
cdr3_nt: TGTGCCAGTAGCCCGGGACGGAACACCGGGGAGCTGTTTTTT

v_call: TRBV7-3
d_call: NA
clone_size: many
j_call: TRBJ2-3
cdr3_aa: CASSAHTGPRGTQYF
cdr3_nt: TGTGCCAGCAGCGCCCACACGGGCCCACGAGGGACGCAGTATTTT

v_call: TRBV3-1
d_call: TRBD1
clone_size: many
j_call: TRBJ1-6
cdr3_aa: CASSQGQGGTRNSPLHF
cdr3_nt: TGTGCCAGCAGCCAAGGACAGGGAGGGACCAGGAATTCACCCCTCCACTTT

v_call: TRBV20-1
d_call: TRBD1
clone_size: few
j_call: TRBJ1-4
cdr3_aa: CSASTGINEKLFF
cdr3_nt: TGCAGTGCTTCGACAGGGATTAATGAAAAACTGTTTTTT

v_call: TRBV19
d_call: TRBD1
clone_size: many
j_call: TRBJ1-2
cdr3_aa: CASSKGQGRYGYTF
cdr3_nt: TGTGCCAGTAGTAAAGGACAGGGTCGCTATGGCTACACCTTC

v_call: TRBV7-8
d_call: TRBD1
clone_size: many
j_call: TRBJ2-2
cdr3_aa: CASSLGTGIGELFF
cdr3_nt: TGTGCCAGCAGCTTAGGGACAGGGATCGGGGAGCTGTTTTTT

v_call: TRBV11-2
d_call: NA
clone_size: many
j_call: TRBJ1-1
cdr3_aa: CASSIPWSTEAFF
cdr3_nt: TGTGCCAGCAGCATTCCCTGGAGCACTGAAGCTTTCTTT

v_call: TRBV9
d_call: NA
clone_size: many
j_call: TRBJ1-2
cdr3_aa: CASSETPSNYGYTF
cdr3_nt: TGTGCCAGCAGCGAGACACCATCTAACTATGGCTACACCTTC

v_call: TRBV28
d_call: NA
clone_size: many
j_call: TRBJ1-1
cdr3_aa: CASSLRVTEAFF
cdr3_nt: TGTGCCAGCAGTTTACGAGTCACTGAAGCTTTCTTT

v_call: TRBV20-1
d_call: NA
clone_size: many
j_call: TRBJ2-7
cdr3_aa: CSARDWARDVSYEQYF
cdr3_nt: TGCAGTGCTAGAGATTGGGCACGGGACGTATCCTACGAGCAGTACTTC

v_call: TRBV7-9
d_call: NA
clone_size: NA
j_call: TRBJ1-1
cdr3_aa: CASSLEGSAVGTEAFF
cdr3_nt: TGTGCCAGCAGCTTAGAGGGGTCGGCAGTCGGCACTGAAGCTTTCTTT

v_call: TRBV12-3/TRBV12-4
d_call: NA
clone_size: many
j_call: TRBJ1-5
cdr3_aa: CASSPSRAGRTLQPQHF
cdr3_nt: TGTGCCAGCAGTCCAAGCCGGGCAGGGCGGACTCTTCAGCCCCAGCATTTT

v_call: TRBV28
d_call: TRBD1
clone_size: many
j_call: TRBJ1-5
cdr3_aa: CASSLTGGSQPQHF
cdr3_nt: TGTGCCAGCAGCCTGACAGGGGGCTCTCAGCCCCAGCATTTT

v_call: TRBV29-1
d_call: TRBD1
clone_size: few
j_call: TRBJ2-1
cdr3_aa: CSVENRGWESNEQFF
cdr3_nt: TGCAGCGTTGAAAACAGGGGTTGGGAAAGCAATGAGCAGTTCTTC

v_call: TRBV14
d_call: NA
clone_size: many
j_call: TRBJ2-1
cdr3_aa: CASSLFTNEQFF
cdr3_nt: TGTGCCAGCAGCCTGTTTACCAATGAGCAGTTCTTC

v_call: TRBV24-1
d_call: NA
clone_size: many
j_call: TRBJ2-1
cdr3_aa: CATSVAGGPYNEQFF
cdr3_nt: TGTGCCACCAGTGTGGCGGGCGGACCCTACAATGAGCAGTTCTTC

v_call: TRBV7-8
d_call: NA
clone_size: many
j_call: TRBJ1-5
cdr3_aa: CASSSDRPGNQPQHF
cdr3_nt: TGTGCCAGCAGCTCTGACAGGCCGGGCAATCAGCCCCAGCATTTT

v_call: TRBV28
d_call: NA
clone_size: many
j_call: TRBJ2-3
cdr3_aa: CASNRAGGTDTQYF
cdr3_nt: TGTGCCAGCAACAGGGCTGGGGGGACAGATACGCAGTATTTT

v_call: TRBV3-1
d_call: TRBD1
clone_size: NA
j_call: TRBJ1-1
cdr3_aa: CASSPRQGVEAFF
cdr3_nt: TGTGCCAGCAGCCCTCGACAGGGCGTGGAAGCTTTCTTT

v_call: TRBV18
d_call: NA
clone_size: NA
j_call: TRBJ1-6
cdr3_aa: CASSPLALAGNSPLHF
cdr3_nt: TGTGCCAGCTCACCACTTGCCCTCGCGGGAAATTCACCCCTCCACTTT

v_call: TRBV5-4
d_call: NA
clone_size: many
j_call: TRBJ1-2
cdr3_aa: CASSPGQVGSGYTF
cdr3_nt: TGTGCCAGCAGCCCCGGCCAGGTGGGCTCTGGCTACACCTTC

v_call: TRBV9
d_call: NA
clone_size: NA
j_call: TRBJ1-2
cdr3_aa: CASSPRGGWQYHGYTF
cdr3_nt: TGTGCCAGCAGCCCAAGGGGCGGGTGGCAATACCATGGCTACACCTTC

v_call: TRBV9
d_call: NA
clone_size: NA
j_call: TRBJ2-7
cdr3_aa: CARVGEQYF
cdr3_nt: TGTGCCAGGGTAGGCGAGCAGTACTTC

v_call: TRBV3-1
d_call: NA
clone_size: many
j_call: TRBJ1-1
cdr3_aa: CASSQEGGAFF
cdr3_nt: TGTGCCAGCAGCCAAGAGGGGGGTGCTTTCTTT

v_call: TRBV19
d_call: NA
clone_size: few
j_call: TRBJ2-3
cdr3_aa: CASSTQTGSQGDTQYF
cdr3_nt: TGTGCCAGTAGTACCCAGACAGGATCCCAGGGAGATACGCAGTATTTT

v_call: TRBV29-1
d_call: TRBD1
clone_size: NA
j_call: TRBJ2-7
cdr3_aa: CSVVLYRDRASYEQYF
cdr3_nt: TGCAGCGTTGTCCTCTACCGGGACAGGGCTTCGTACGAGCAGTACTTC